One TCR beta chain is described in this entry. The data derive from a study of control samples from healthy donors and cancer patients. Sequenced by immunoSEQ multiplex PCR; TCRdb stores in-frame clones only, minus some. The table has about 63,000 clones, over 75% seen once. The sequence derives from a man aged 35-49 years in good health. The specimen sequenced was blood.

CDR3 amino acids: CASIPGVGVNNEQFF. The DNA for the CDR3 is TGTGCCAGCATCCCTGGGGTGGGGGTGAACAATGAGCAGTTCTTC. V is TRBV7-8 and J is TRBJ2-1; D might be TRBD1 or TRBD2, each matching 5 bases. The CDR3 consists of 15 residues. Trimming took off 7 bases at V and 5 bases at J, with 18 bases between the two ends. Germline values: CDR1 SGHVS, CDR2 FQNEAQ.